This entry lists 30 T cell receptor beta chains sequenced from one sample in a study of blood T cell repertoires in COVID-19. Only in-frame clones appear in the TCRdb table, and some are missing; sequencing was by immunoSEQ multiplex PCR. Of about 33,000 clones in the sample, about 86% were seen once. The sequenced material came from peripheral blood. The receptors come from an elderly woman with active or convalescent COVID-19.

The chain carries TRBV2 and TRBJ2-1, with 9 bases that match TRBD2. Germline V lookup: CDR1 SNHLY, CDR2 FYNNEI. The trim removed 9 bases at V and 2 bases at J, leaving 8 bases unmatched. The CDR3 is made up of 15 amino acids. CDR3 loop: CASAILAGAYNEQFF. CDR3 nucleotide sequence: TGTGCCAGTGCGATATTAGCGGGAGCCTACAATGAGCAGTTCTTC.

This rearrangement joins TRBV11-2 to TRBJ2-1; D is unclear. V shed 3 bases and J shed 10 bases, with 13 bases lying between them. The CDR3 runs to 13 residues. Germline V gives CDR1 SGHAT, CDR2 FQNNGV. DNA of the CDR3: TGTGCCAGCAGCTTTCGGGTTGCGCAGGAGCAGTTCTTC. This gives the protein CASSFRVAQEQFF.

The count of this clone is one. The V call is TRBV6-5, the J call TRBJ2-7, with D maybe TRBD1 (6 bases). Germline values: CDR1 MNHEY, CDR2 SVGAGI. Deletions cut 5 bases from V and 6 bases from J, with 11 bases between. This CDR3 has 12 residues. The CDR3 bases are TGTGCCAGCAGTCCAACAGGGCGCGAGCAGTACTTC. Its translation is CASSPTGREQYF.

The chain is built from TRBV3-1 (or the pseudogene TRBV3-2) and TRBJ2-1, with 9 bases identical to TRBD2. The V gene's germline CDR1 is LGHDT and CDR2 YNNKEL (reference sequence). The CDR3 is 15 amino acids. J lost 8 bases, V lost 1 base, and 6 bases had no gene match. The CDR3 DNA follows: TGTGCCAGCAGCCAAGGGCTAGCGGGAAATCATGAGCAGTTCTTC. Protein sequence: CASSQGLAGNHEQFF.

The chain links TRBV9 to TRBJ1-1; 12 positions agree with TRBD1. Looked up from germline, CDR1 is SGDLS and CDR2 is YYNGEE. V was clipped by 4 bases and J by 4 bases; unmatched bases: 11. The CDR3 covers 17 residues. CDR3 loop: CASSLPGQGASSTEAFF. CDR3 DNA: TGTGCCAGCAGCTTACCGGGACAGGGGGCTTCGAGCACTGAAGCTTTCTTT.

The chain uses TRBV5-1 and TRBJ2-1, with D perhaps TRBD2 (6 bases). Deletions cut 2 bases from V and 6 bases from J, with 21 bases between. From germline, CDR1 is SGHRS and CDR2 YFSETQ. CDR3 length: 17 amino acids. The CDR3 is CASSFRVGGAAGNEQFF. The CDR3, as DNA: TGCGCCAGCAGCTTTAGGGTGGGGGGAGCTGCAGGCAATGAGCAGTTCTTC.

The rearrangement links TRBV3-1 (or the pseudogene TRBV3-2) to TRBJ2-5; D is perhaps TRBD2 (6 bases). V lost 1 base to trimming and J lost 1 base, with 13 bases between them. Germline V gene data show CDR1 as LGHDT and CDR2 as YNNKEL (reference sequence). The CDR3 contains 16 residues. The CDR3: CASSQASGWVQETQYF. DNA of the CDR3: TGTGCCAGCAGCCAAGCGAGCGGGTGGGTCCAAGAGACCCAGTACTTC.

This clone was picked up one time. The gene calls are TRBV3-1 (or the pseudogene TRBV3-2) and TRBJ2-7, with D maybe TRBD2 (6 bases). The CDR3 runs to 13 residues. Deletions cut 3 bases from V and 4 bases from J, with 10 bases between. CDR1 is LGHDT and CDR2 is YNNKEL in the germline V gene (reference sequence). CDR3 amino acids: CASSQTGLYEQYF. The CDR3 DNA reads TGTGCCAGCAGCCAGACGGGACTTTACGAGCAGTACTTC.

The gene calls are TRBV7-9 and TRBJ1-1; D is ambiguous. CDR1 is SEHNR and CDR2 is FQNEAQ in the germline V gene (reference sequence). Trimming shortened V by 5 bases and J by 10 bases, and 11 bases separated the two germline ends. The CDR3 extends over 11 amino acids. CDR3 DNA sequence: TGTGCCAGCAGCCCCGAGACTCGAGCTTTCTTT. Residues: CASSPETRAFF.

CDR3 amino acids: CSASSLAGTEAFF. The CDR3 coding sequence is TGCAGTGCTAGTAGCCTTGCGGGGACTGAAGCTTTCTTT. The gene calls are TRBV20-1 and TRBJ1-1; D call uncertain. Germline CDR1 is DFQATT and CDR2 is SNEGSKA (reference sequence). CDR3 length: 13 residues. Trimming removed 3 bases at V and 5 bases at J, with 13 bases between.

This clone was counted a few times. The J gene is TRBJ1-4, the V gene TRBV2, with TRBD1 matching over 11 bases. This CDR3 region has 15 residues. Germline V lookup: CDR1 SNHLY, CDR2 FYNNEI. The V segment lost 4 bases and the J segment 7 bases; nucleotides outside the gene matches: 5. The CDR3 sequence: CASSAGQGAGEKLFF. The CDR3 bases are TGTGCCAGCAGTGCTGGACAGGGGGCTGGTGAAAAACTGTTTTTT.

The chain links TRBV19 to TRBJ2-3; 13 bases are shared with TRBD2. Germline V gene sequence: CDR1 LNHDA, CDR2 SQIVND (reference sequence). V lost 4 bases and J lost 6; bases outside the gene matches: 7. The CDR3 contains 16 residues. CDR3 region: CASSTRTSGGRDTQYF. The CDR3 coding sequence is TGTGCCAGTAGTACGCGGACTAGCGGGGGTAGGGATACGCAGTATTTT.

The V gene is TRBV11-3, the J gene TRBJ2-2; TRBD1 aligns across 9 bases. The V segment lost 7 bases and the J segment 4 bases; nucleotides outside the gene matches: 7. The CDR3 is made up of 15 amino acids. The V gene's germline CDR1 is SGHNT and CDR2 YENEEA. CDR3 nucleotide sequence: TGTGCCAGCAACACGGGACAGGGCGGCACCGGGGAGCTGTTTTTT. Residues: CASNTGQGGTGELFF.

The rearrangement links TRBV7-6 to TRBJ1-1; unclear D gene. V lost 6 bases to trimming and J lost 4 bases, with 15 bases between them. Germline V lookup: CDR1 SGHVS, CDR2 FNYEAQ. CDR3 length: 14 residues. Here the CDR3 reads CASSYSSVLTEAFF. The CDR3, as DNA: TGTGCCAGCAGTTATTCCTCAGTTCTCACTGAAGCTTTCTTT.

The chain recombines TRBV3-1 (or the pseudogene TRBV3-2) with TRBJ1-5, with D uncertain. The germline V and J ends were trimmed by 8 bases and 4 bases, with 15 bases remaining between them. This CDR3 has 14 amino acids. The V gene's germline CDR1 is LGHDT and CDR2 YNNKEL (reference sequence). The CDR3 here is CASRRQWANQPQHF. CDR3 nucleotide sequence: TGTGCCAGCCGTCGACAATGGGCAAATCAGCCCCAGCATTTT.

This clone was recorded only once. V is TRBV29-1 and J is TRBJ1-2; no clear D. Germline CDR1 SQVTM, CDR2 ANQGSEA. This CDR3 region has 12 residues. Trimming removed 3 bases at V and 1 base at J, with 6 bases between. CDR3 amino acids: CSVDRFNYGYTF. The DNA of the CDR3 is TGCAGCGTTGACAGGTTTAACTATGGCTACACCTTC.

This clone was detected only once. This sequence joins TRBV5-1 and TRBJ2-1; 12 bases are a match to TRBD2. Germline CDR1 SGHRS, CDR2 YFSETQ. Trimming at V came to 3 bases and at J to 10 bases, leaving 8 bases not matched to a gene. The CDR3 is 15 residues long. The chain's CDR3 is CASSWTLAGGREQFF. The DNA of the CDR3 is TGCGCCAGCAGCTGGACACTAGCGGGAGGCCGGGAGCAGTTCTTC.

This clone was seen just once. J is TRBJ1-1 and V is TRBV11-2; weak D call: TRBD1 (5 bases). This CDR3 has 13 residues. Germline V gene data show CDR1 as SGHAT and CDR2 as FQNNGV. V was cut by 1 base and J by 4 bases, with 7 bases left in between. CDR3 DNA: TGTGCCAGCAGCTTAGTGCAGGGCACTGAAGCTTTCTTT. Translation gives CASSLVQGTEAFF.

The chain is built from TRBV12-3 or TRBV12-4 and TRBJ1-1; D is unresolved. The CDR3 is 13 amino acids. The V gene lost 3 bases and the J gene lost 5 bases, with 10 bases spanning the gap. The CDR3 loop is CASSFRGVTEAFF. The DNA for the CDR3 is TGTGCCAGCAGTTTCCGAGGAGTTACTGAAGCTTTCTTT.

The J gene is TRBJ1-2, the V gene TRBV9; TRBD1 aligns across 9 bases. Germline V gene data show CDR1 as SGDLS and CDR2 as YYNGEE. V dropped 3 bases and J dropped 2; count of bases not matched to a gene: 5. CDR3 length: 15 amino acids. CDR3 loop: CASSADDRGNYGYTF. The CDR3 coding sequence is TGTGCCAGCAGCGCAGATGACAGGGGGAACTATGGCTACACCTTC.

CDR3 region: CASAPGGSGNTIYF. The CDR3, as DNA: TGTGCCAGCGCCCCAGGTGGGTCTGGAAACACCATATATTTT. The chain uses TRBV11-2 and TRBJ1-3; D is unclear. The CDR3 totals 14 residues. CDR1 SGHAT and CDR2 FQNNGV come from the germline V gene. Trimming took 8 bases from V and 1 from J, leaving 12 bases between them.

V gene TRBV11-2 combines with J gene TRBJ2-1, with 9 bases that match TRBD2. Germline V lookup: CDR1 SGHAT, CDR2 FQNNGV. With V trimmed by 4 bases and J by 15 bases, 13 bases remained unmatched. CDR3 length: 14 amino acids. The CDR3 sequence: CASSSTGSGTSRFF. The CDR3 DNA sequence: TGTGCCAGCAGCTCCACAGGCTCCGGGACTAGCCGGTTCTTC.

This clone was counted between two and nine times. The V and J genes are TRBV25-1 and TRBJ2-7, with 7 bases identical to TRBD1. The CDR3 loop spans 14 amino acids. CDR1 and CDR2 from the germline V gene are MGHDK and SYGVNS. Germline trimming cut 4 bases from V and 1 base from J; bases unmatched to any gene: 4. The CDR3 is CASSARQGSYEQYF. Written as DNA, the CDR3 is TGTGCCAGCAGTGCCCGACAGGGATCCTACGAGCAGTACTTC.

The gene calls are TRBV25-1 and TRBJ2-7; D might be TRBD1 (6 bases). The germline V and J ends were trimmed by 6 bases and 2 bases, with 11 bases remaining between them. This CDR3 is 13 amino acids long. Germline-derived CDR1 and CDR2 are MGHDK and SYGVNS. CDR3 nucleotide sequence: TGTGCCAGCAGGTCAGGGGTCCCCTACGAGCAGTACTTC. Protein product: CASRSGVPYEQYF.

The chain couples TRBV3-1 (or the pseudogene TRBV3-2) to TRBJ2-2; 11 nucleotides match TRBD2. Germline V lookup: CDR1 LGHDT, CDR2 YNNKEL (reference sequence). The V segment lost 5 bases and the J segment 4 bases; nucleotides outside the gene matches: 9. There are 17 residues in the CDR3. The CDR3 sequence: CASSTVAGGLGTGELFF. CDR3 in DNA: TGTGCCAGCAGCACTGTAGCGGGGGGGCTCGGCACCGGGGAGCTGTTTTTT.

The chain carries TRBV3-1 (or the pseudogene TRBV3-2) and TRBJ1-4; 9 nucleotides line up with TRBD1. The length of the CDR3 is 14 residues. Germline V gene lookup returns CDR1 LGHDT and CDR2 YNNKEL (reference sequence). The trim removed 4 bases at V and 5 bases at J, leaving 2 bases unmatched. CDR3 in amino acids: CASSLGTGNEKLFF. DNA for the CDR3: TGTGCCAGCAGCCTCGGGACAGGGAATGAAAAACTGTTTTTT.

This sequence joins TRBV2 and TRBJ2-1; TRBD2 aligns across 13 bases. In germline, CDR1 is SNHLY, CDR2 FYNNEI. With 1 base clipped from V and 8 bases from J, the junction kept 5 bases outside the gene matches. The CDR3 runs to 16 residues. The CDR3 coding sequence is TGTGCCAGCAGTGAAGGACTAGCGGGAGGCGAGGATGAGCAGTTCTTC. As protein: CASSEGLAGGEDEQFF.

The CDR3 DNA follows: TGTGCCAGCAGCCGCGGACAGGGGATCTATGGCTACACCTTC. Encoded protein: CASSRGQGIYGYTF. This chain uses TRBV6-6 with TRBJ1-2, with 9 bases matching TRBD1. V shed 6 bases, J shed 4 bases, and the junction held 6 bases outside the gene matches. The CDR3 sequence is 14 residues long. Germline CDR1 MNHNY, CDR2 SVGAGI (reference sequence).

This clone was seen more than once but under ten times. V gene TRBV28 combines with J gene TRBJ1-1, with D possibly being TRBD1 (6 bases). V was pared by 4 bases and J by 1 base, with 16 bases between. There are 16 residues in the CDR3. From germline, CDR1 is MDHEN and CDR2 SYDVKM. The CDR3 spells CASSSPKQGGNTEAFF. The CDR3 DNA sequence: TGTGCCAGCAGTTCACCGAAACAGGGCGGGAACACTGAAGCTTTCTTT.

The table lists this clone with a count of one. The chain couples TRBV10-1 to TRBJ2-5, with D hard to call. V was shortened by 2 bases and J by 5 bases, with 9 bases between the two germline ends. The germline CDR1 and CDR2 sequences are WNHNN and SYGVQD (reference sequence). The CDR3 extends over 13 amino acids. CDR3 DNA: TGCGCCAGCAGTGAGAGGCGGCAGGAGACCCAGTACTTC. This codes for CASSERRQETQYF.